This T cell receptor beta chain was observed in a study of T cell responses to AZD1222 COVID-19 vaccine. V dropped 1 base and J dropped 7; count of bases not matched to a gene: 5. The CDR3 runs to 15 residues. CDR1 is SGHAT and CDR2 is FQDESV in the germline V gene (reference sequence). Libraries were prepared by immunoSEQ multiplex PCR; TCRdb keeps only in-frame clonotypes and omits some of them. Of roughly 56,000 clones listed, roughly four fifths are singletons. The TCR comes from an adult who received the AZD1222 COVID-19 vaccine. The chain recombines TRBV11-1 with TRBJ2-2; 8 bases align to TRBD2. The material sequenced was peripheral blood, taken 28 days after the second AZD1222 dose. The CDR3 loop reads CASSLGAGGSGELFF. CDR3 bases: TGTGCCAGCAGCTTAGGCGCGGGGGGCAGCGGGGAGCTGTTTTTT.